Below, one TCR beta chain is given with its context. Its antigen is still unknown. This sample stems from a study of CXCR3-negative and CXCR3-positive naive CD8 T cells. Study summary: Sequencing gave about 135 million TRB reads overall, about 1.5 +/- 0.3 million per library. The study's findings and limits: Surface CD5 looked about the same in the naive subsets, so the authors worked out TCR strength from TRB CDR3 properties.

UMI-labeled TRB cDNA libraries were prepared by 5' RACE. Using the 5' RACE reads, TCRdb records one entry per CDR3 protein without DNA. Its listing shows some 48,000 distinct CDR3 sequences. This CDR3 contains 18 residues. Germline CDR1 is SQVTM and CDR2 is ANQGSEA. Specimen: naive CXCR3- CD8+ T cells from blood. Subset in this sample: CD45RO-CCR7+CD27+CD95- naive CD8+ T cells lacking CXCR3 (TNR3-). This clonotype was sampled from a human donor in good health. Some clones in this sample may be carry-over from other donors' samples. This chain uses TRBV29-1 with TRBJ2-1; TCRdb's D call, TRBD1, is unchecked because there is no DNA. This CDR3 is CSVEDPVGTVRTYNEQFF.